Reported below is one T cell receptor (beta chain). Its antigen is undetermined. This entry comes from a study of shared clonotypes between healthy human individuals. Whole-study results and caveats: Non-shared clonotypes had lower generation probabilities than those shared by all four donors. Larger estimated richness was generally recorded for naive subsets relative to memory subsets.

The junction had 11 bases not matched to a gene; V was cut back by 6 bases and J by 3 bases. Germline V gene sequence: CDR1 MNHEY, CDR2 SVGAGI. This CDR3 has 15 residues. Genomic DNA per cell subset filled all wells of several immunoSEQ plates. The table came from immunoSEQ multiplex PCR; TCRdb's copy has only in-frame clones and leaves some out. The sample holds roughly 1,500,000 clones, just under 99% seen once. The rearrangement joins TRBV6-5 to TRBJ2-7, with 7 bases lining up with TRBD1. Sequenced: naive CD4+ T cells sorted from blood. Noted subset: CD45RA+ positively selected. The receptor's source is a man younger than 45 in good health. CDR3 bases: TGTGCCAGCAGCTTCAGACCGGGACAGTACTACGAGCAGTACTTC. Translated: CASSFRPGQYYEQYF.